This entry lists 3 T cell receptor beta chains sequenced from one sample in a study of CD8 T cells in ankylosing spondylitis. Study-level findings and limits: In ankylosing spondylitis blood, a motif of about 8 highly homologous TCR beta variants appeared characteristic.

TCRdb called the 5' RACE reads again in MiXCR, with one record for every CDR3 protein. This table holds more than 650,000 distinct CDR3 sequences, approximately 12% found once. These receptors have no known antigen. Sequencing was carried out using blood, either unsorted or a sorted T cell fraction (not recorded which). All receptors derive from a male donor with ankylosing spondylitis.

J is TRBJ2-3 and V is TRBV30; TRBD2 aligns across 9 bases. Germline V lookup: CDR1 GTSNPN, CDR2 SVGIG (reference sequence). The V segment lost 3 bases and the J segment 0 bases; nucleotides outside the gene matches: 4. The CDR3 runs to 15 residues. CDR3 loop: CAWRASGASTDTQYF. Written as DNA, the CDR3 is TGTGCCTGGAGGGCTAGCGGGGCAAGCACAGATACGCAGTATTTT. Supplemented by reference TRBV30 and TRBJ2-3, the full variable domain reads SQTIHQWPATLVQPVGSPLSLECTVEGTSNPNLYWYRQAAGRGLQLLFYSVGIGQISSEVPQNLSASRPQDRQFILSSKKLLLSDSGFYLCAWRASGASTDTQYFGPGTRLTVL.

This clonotype turned up a few times. V gene TRBV20-1 combines with J gene TRBJ2-7; D gene unclear. Germline V lookup: CDR1 DFQATT, CDR2 SNEGSKA (reference sequence). The CDR3 sequence is 12 residues long. V was trimmed by 5 bases and J by 3 bases, leaving 11 bases between them. The CDR3 DNA reads TGCAGTGCTCTGGGTAACGGCTACGAGCAGTACTTC. Translation: CSALGNGYEQYF.

The rearrangement uses TRBV7-8 and TRBJ1-2, with no clear D. Germline V gene data show CDR1 as SGHVS and CDR2 as FQNEAQ. This CDR3 contains 14 residues. With 1 base removed from V and 4 bases from J, the gap between germline ends came to 10 bases. The CDR3 DNA follows: TGTGCCAGCAGCTTAGAGTACAGCCTCTATGGCTACACCTTC. It specifies CASSLEYSLYGYTF.